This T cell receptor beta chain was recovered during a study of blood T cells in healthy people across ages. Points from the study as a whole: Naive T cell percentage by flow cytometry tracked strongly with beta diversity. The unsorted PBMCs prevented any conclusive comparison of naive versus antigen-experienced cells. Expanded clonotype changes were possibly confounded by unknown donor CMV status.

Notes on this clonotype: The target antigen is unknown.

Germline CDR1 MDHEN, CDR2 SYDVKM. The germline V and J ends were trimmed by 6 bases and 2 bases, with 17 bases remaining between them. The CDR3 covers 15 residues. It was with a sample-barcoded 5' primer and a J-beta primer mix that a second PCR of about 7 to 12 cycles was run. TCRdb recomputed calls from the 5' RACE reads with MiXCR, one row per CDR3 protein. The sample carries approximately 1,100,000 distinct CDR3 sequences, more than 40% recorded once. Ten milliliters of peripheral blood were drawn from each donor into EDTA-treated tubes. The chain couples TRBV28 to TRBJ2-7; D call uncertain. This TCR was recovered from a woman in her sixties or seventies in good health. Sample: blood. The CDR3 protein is CASSPTRGQAYEQYF. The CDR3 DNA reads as TGTGCCAGCAGCCCAACCCGAGGCCAGGCCTACGAGCAGTACTTC.